This T cell receptor (beta chain) was retrieved from a study of blood T cells in healthy people across ages. It was with a sample-barcoded 5' primer and a J-beta primer mix that a second PCR of roughly 7 to 12 cycles was run. TCRdb re-called the 5' RACE reads through MiXCR, storing one row per CDR3 protein. The sample carries over 950,000 distinct CDR3 sequences, 30% to 40% recorded once. This clonotype was found a few times. V was clipped by 0 bases and J by 1 base; unmatched bases: 6. The CDR3 runs to 16 residues. The germline gives CDR1 SQVTM, CDR2 ANQGSEA. Sequencing was done on a sample of blood. The TCR originated in a man aged 18 to 30 in good health. V and J are TRBV29-1 and TRBJ2-5; 9 bases align to TRBD1. This CDR3 reads CSVEDLGQGSQETQYF. The CDR3, as DNA: TGCAGCGTTGAAGATCTGGGACAGGGATCCCAAGAGACCCAGTACTTC.